The source of this T cell receptor beta chain is a study of Ad26.COV2.S vaccination and SARS-CoV-2 variants. Study-level information: A COV1001 Ad26.COV2.S trial-arm participant provided the sample.

This sample's treatment: 19 received Ad26.COV2.S at low or high dose, single or two shots; roughly five received placebo; per-sample allocation not given. The samples date from day 63 after the first vaccine or placebo injection. Built on an Ad26 vector, the vaccine expressed Wuhan-strain SARS-CoV-2 spike. Germline V gene lookup returns CDR1 MNHEY and CDR2 SVGAGI. The CDR3 has 15 residues. V was cut by 3 bases and J by 3 bases, with 14 bases left in between. The protocol was immunoSEQ multiplex PCR, while the TCRdb copy is restricted to in-frame clones and leaves out a portion. This table has approximately 300,000 clones, around 85% appearing once.

The chain combines TRBV6-5 with TRBJ1-2; the D gene is possibly TRBD1 (5 bases). This receptor was taken from a person between 18 and 65 years old who received the Ad26.COV2.S COVID-19 vaccine or a placebo. Sequenced material: peripheral blood, taken in a trial of Ad26.COV2.S vaccine versus placebo. CDR3 DNA sequence: TGTGCCAGCAGTTATTCCTTGGGGGAATACTATGGCTACACCTTC. Translating it yields CASSYSLGEYYGYTF.